This TCR beta chain was identified in a study of blood T cells in healthy people across ages. For the study at large: When template switching was applied, about one barcoded beta molecule was captured per two T cells. Findings and caveats of the study: With naive T cell percentage, TCR beta diversity showed a strong correlation.

The CDR3 has 16 amino acids. Unmatched junction bases numbered 9, after V lost 1 base and J lost 9 bases. CDR1 is DFQATT, CDR2 SNEGSKA, per germline (reference sequence). Sample-barcoded 5' priming and a J-beta primer mix drove a second PCR of about 6 to 11 cycles. TCRdb analysed the 5' RACE reads with MiXCR anew, one entry per CDR3 protein. The sample lists about 800,000 distinct CDR3 sequences, 58% occurring once. This clonotype was seen only a few times. Its specificity is unknown. The study drew donors from healthy Caucasian individuals in Russia aged about 6 to 90. Isolated per sample were at least 6 million PBMCs.

The receptor was isolated from a man in his thirties or forties in good health. V gene TRBV20-1 combines with J gene TRBJ2-1, with 13 positions matching TRBD2. Input material: blood. CDR3 DNA sequence: TGCAGTGCTAGAGCGAATATAGGACTAGCGGGAGTTGAGCAGTTCTTC. Encoded protein: CSARANIGLAGVEQFF.